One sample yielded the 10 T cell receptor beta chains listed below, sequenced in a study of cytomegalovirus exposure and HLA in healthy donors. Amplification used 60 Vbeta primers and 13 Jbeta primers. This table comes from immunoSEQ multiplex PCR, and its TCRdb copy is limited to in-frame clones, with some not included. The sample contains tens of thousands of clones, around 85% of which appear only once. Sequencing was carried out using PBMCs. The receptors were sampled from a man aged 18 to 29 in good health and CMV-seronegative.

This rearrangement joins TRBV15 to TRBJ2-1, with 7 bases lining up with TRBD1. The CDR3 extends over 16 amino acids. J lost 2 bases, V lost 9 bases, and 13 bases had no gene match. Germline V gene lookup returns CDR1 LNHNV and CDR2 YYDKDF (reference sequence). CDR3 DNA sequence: TGTGCCACGCTTGGACTCCGGGACAGTGCCTACAATGAGCAGTTCTTC. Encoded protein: CATLGLRDSAYNEQFF.

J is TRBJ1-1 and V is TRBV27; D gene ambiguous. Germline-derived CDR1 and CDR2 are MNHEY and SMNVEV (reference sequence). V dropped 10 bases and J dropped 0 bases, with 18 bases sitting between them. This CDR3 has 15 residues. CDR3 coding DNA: TGTGCCACCAATCCTACGTGGAGACTGAACACTGAAGCTTTCTTT. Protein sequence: CATNPTWRLNTEAFF.

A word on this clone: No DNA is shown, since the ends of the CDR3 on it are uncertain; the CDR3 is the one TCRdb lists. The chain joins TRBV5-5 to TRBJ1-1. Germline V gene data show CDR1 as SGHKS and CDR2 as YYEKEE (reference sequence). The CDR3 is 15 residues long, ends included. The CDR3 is CASSFIFARSTEAFF.

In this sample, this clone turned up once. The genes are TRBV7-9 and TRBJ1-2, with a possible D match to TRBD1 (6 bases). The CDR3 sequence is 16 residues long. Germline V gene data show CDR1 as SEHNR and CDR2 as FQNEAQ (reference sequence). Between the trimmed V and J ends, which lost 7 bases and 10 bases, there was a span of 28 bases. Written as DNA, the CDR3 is TGTGCCAGCATAGCCGGTGGTTTAGGCGACAGGCTGGCCTACACCTTC. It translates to CASIAGGLGDRLAYTF.

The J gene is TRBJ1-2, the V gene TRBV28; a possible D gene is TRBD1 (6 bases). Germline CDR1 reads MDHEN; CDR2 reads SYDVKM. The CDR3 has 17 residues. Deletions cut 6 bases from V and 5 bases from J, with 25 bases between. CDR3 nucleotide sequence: TGTGCCAGCAGCCGCGGGGGACAAACTCTTCATATGTATGGCTACACCTTC. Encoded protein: CASSRGGQTLHMYGYTF.

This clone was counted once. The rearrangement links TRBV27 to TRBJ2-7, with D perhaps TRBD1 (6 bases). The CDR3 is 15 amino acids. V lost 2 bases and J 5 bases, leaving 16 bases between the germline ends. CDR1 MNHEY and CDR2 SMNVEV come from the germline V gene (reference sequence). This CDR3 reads CASSLGGQRGHEQYF. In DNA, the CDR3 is TGTGCCAGCAGTTTAGGGGGCCAACGGGGTCACGAGCAGTACTTC.

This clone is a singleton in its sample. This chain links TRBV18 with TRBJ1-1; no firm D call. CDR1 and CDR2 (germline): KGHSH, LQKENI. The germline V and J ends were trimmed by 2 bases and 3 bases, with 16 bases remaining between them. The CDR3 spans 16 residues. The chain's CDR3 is CASSPSKRPGDTEAFF. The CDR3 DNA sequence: TGTGCCAGCTCACCATCGAAGCGCCCCGGCGACACTGAAGCTTTCTTT.

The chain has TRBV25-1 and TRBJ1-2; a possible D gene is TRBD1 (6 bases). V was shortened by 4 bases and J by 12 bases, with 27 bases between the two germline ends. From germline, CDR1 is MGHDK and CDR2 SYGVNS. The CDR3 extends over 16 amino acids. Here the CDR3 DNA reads TGTGCCAGCAGTGGGACTGCGTCGGGACATCACCCAGGACACACCTTC. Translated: CASSGTASGHHPGHTF.

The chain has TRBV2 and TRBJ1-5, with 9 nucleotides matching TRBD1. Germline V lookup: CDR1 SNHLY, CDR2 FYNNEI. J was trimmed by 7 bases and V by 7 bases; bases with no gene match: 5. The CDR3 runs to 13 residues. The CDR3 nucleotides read TGTGCCAGCAAGGGACAGGGTAACCAGCCCCAGCATTTT. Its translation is CASKGQGNQPQHF.

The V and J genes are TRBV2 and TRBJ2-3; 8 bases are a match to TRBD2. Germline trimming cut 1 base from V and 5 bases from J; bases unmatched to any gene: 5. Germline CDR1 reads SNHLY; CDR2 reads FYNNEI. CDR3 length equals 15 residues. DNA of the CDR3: TGTGCCAGCAGTGAAGTTACGGGAGGGAAAGATACGCAGTATTTT. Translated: CASSEVTGGKDTQYF.